The 30 T cell receptor beta chains listed next were all sequenced from one sample in a study of cytomegalovirus exposure and HLA in healthy donors. It was with 60 Vbeta and 13 Jbeta primers that the PCR ran. The method was immunoSEQ multiplex PCR; TCRdb's version includes in-frame clones alone and lacks a portion of them. The table shows about 150,000 clones, with over 60% occurring only once. Sequenced: PBMCs. The receptor source for this set is a man aged 35 to 55 in good health and CMV-seronegative.

In the case of this clone: The junction departs from germline at one end; a sequencing error may be responsible. The gene calls are TRBV7-3 and TRBJ2-3, with D tentatively TRBD2 (5 bases). Germline values: CDR1 SGHTA, CDR2 FQGTGA. CDR3 length: 13 residues. The CDR3 is CASTAAGTDTQYF. CDR3 sequence (DNA): TGTGCCAGCACCGCTGCGGGCACTGATACGCAGTATTTT.

This clone was counted between two and nine times. The gene calls are TRBV18 and TRBJ2-7, with 7 nucleotides matching TRBD2. Per germline, CDR1 KGHSH and CDR2 LQKENI. The V segment lost 5 bases and the J segment 6 bases; nucleotides outside the gene matches: 7. This CDR3 contains 13 residues. Here the CDR3 reads CASSALGGVEQYF. For the CDR3, the DNA is TGTGCCAGCTCAGCTCTGGGGGGGGTCGAGCAGTACTTC.

This rearrangement joins TRBV2 to TRBJ2-3; TRBD2 matches at 7 bases. This CDR3 spans 18 amino acids. With 8 bases clipped from V and 2 bases from J, the junction kept 19 bases outside the gene matches. The germline V gene encodes CDR1 SNHLY and CDR2 FYNNEI. CDR3 nucleotide sequence: TGTGCCAGCGGGAGGGCCAGGGTAACCGACAAGGTCACAGATACGCAGTATTTT. Residues: CASGRARVTDKVTDTQYF.

The chain carries TRBV5-1 and TRBJ2-7, with a tentative D call TRBD1 (6 bases). This CDR3 region has 14 residues. Trimming stripped 3 bases from V and 7 bases from J, with 17 bases between. Germline V CDR1 and CDR2: SGHRS, YFSETQ. The CDR3 nucleotides read TGCGCCAGCAGCTCCGGCGGGCAGGGGCGTGAGCAGTACTTC. Encoded protein: CASSSGGQGREQYF.

This clone was recorded a few times. At one end, the junction sequence differs from germline, possibly due to a read error. This chain connects TRBV25-1 to TRBJ1-2; TRBD1 matches 9 bases. The germline V gene has CDR1 MGHDK and CDR2 SYGVNS. CDR3 length: 13 residues. CDR3 bases: TGTGCCAGCACACAGGGGGCCGTCTATGGCTACCCCTTC. It translates to CASTQGAVYGYPF.

The gene calls are TRBV29-1 and TRBJ2-1; D may be TRBD2 (6 bases). The CDR3 length is 21 residues. V was pared by 1 base and J by 4 bases, with 32 bases between. Germline CDR1 is SQVTM and CDR2 is ANQGSEA. CDR3 amino acids: CSVEGGWMGGRFYLPYNEQFF. The CDR3 coding sequence is TGCAGCGTTGAAGGTGGATGGATGGGAGGACGGTTTTACCTACCTTACAATGAGCAGTTCTTC.

The V and J genes are TRBV6-1 and TRBJ2-5, with TRBD2 as a possible D gene (7 bases). Deletions cut 2 bases from V and 5 bases from J, with 15 bases between. Looked up from germline, CDR1 is MNHNS and CDR2 is SASEGT. The CDR3 covers 15 residues. CDR3 in amino acids: CASSEMRGGVETQYF. CDR3 in DNA: TGTGCCAGCAGTGAAATGAGGGGGGGCGTGGAGACCCAGTACTTC.

The chain is built from TRBV6-1 and TRBJ2-1; TRBD2 aligns across 9 bases. The V and J ends lost 1 base and 10 bases, in that order; junction bases with no gene match: 11. Germline lookup yields CDR1 MNHNS and CDR2 SASEGT. This CDR3 has 16 residues. The CDR3 loop reads CASSEEAGGTWEEQFF. The CDR3 nucleotides read TGTGCCAGCAGTGAAGAAGCGGGGGGAACATGGGAGGAGCAGTTCTTC.

The chain carries TRBV5-1 and TRBJ1-1; D not resolved. The CDR3 length is 18 residues. Per germline, CDR1 SGHRS and CDR2 YFSETQ. The V end was cut by 4 bases, the J end by 1 base, with 23 bases between. Here the CDR3 DNA reads TGCGCCAGCAGCCTGGACGTAGGGTCAGCGGTGTGGAACACTGAAGCTTTCTTT. Residues: CASSLDVGSAVWNTEAFF.

V usage is TRBV18 and J usage is TRBJ1-2; 12 bases match TRBD1. Per germline, CDR1 KGHSH and CDR2 LQKENI. Germline trimming cut 1 base from V and 6 bases from J; bases unmatched to any gene: 6. This CDR3 contains 16 residues. In nucleotides, the CDR3 is TGTGCCAGCTCACCACGGACGGGACAGGGGGCAAATGGCTACACCTTC. As protein: CASSPRTGQGANGYTF.

V gene TRBV6-5 combines with J gene TRBJ2-1, with 7 bases lining up with TRBD1. This CDR3 region has 15 residues. V shed 2 bases and J 2 bases; nucleotides not matched to a gene: 3. Germline CDR1 and CDR2: MNHEY and SVGAGI. Here the CDR3 DNA reads TGTGCCAGCAGTTACGGACAGGCCCCCTACAATGAGCAGTTCTTC. Its translation is CASSYGQAPYNEQFF.

This clone was observed a handful of times. V is TRBV4-2 and J is TRBJ2-1; D is possibly TRBD2 (6 bases). This CDR3 contains 16 residues. In germline, CDR1 is LGHNA, CDR2 YNFKEQ. V was trimmed by 4 bases and J by 2 bases, leaving 15 bases between them. The CDR3 here is CASSRRGGATYNEQFF. The CDR3 region has the DNA TGTGCCAGCAGCCGACGGGGCGGGGCTACCTACAATGAGCAGTTCTTC.

This chain joins TRBV6-6 and TRBJ1-3, with D unclear. The germline CDR1 and CDR2 sequences are MNHNY and SVGAGI (reference sequence). There are 15 residues in the CDR3. With 2 bases removed from V and 0 bases from J, the gap between germline ends came to 8 bases. Here the CDR3 DNA reads TGTGCCAGCAGTTACAGAGCGGACTCTGGAAACACCATATATTTT. Encoded protein: CASSYRADSGNTIYF.

The chain uses TRBV6-6 and TRBJ1-5; TRBD1 matches at 7 bases. The CDR3 totals 14 residues. V was pared by 4 bases and J by 6 bases, with 6 bases of the junction left unmatched. CDR1 is MNHNY, CDR2 SVGAGI, per germline (reference sequence). CDR3 residues: CASSFGTVAQPQHF. The CDR3 bases are TGTGCCAGCAGTTTCGGGACAGTCGCTCAGCCCCAGCATTTT.

The chain couples TRBV19 to TRBJ2-1; TRBD2 matches at 15 bases. V shed 1 base and J 4 bases; nucleotides not matched to a gene: 8. This CDR3 region has 19 residues. Germline CDR1 and CDR2: LNHDA and SQIVND (reference sequence). The CDR3 region is CASSIAGLAGGPGYNEQFF. CDR3 bases: TGTGCCAGTAGTATAGCCGGACTAGCGGGGGGGCCGGGTTACAATGAGCAGTTCTTC.

This clone occurred once. The chain has TRBV7-9 and TRBJ1-1; a weak D match, TRBD1 (6 bases). CDR3 size: 14 residues. Germline assignment: CDR1 SEHNR and CDR2 FQNEAQ (reference sequence). The V gene lost 5 bases and the J gene lost 11 bases, with 21 bases spanning the gap. The CDR3 DNA reads as TGTGCCAGCAGCCGCGGGTCAGGGGTGATACCGGCTTTCTTT. This translates into CASSRGSGVIPAFF.

Regarding this clone: One end of the junction varies from germline; a read error may be responsible. The chain employs TRBV7-9 and TRBJ2-7; a possible D gene is TRBD2 (8 bases). The V gene's germline CDR1 is SEHNR and CDR2 FQNEAQ (reference sequence). This CDR3 has 16 residues. As DNA, the CDR3 is TGTGCCAGCAGCCTAGCGGGCGGCAGGGGGTCCGGCGAGCAGTACTTC. Translated, it gives CASSLAGGRGSGEQYF.

Only a few counts were recorded for this clone. The rearrangement uses TRBV11-3 and TRBJ1-1; D is perhaps TRBD1 (6 bases). Germline CDR1 and CDR2: SGHNT and YENEEA. This CDR3 is 13 amino acids long. Trimming stripped 4 bases from V and 3 bases from J, with 9 bases between. The CDR3 reads CASSSYRDTEAFF. Here the CDR3 DNA reads TGTGCCAGCAGCTCATACAGGGACACTGAAGCTTTCTTT. Filled out from reference TRBV11-3 and TRBJ1-1, the complete variable domain reads EAGVVQSPRYKIIEKKQPVAFWCNPISGHNTLYWYLQNLGQGPELLIRYENEEAVDDSQLPKDRFSAERLKGVDSTLKIQPAELGDSAVYLCASSSYRDTEAFFGQGTRLTVV.

The chain combines TRBV4-3 with TRBJ2-2; D ambiguous. Trimming took 2 bases from V and 5 from J, leaving 15 bases between them. The length of the CDR3 is 16 residues. In germline, CDR1 is LGHNA, CDR2 YSLEER. CDR3 protein: CASSQSSQARTGELFF. CDR3 bases: TGCGCCAGCAGCCAATCCTCGCAGGCCAGGACCGGGGAGCTGTTTTTT.

In the case of this clone: Other nucleotide sequences from this sample produce the same CDR3. The chain combines TRBV6-5 with TRBJ1-1; TRBD1 is a possible D gene (5 bases). The CDR3 spans 13 residues. Trimming left V 0 bases short and J 4 bases short, with 6 bases between. Germline CDR1 reads MNHEY; CDR2 reads SVGAGI. In DNA, the CDR3 is TGTGCCAGCAGTTACTCGGGGGGCACTGAAGCTTTCTTT. This gives the protein CASSYSGGTEAFF.

The V and J genes are TRBV6-5 and TRBJ2-1; TRBD2 is a possible D gene (5 bases). The ends were cut back, 5 bases at V and 6 bases at J, with 14 bases in the middle. Germline-derived CDR1 and CDR2 are MNHEY and SVGAGI. The CDR3 has 14 amino acids. The CDR3 sequence is CASSIQEAFNEQFF. As DNA, the CDR3 is TGTGCCAGCAGTATTCAGGAGGCCTTCAATGAGCAGTTCTTC.

The sample holds one count of this clone. The CDR3 region has the DNA TGCGCCAGCAGCCTTTCCCCGAGTTTCGAGCAGTACTTC. Translated, it gives CASSLSPSFEQYF. The chain joins TRBV4-1 to TRBJ2-5; D is ambiguous. The J call could be wrong; TRBJ2-7 is a better fit for the DNA end. Germline CDR1 and CDR2: MGHRA and YSYEKL. This CDR3 contains 13 residues.

The V gene is TRBV7-9, the J gene TRBJ2-7; 9 bases are a match to TRBD2. From germline, CDR1 is SEHNR and CDR2 FQNEAQ (reference sequence). With V trimmed by 2 bases and J by 2 bases, 4 bases remained unmatched. The CDR3 consists of 15 residues. CDR3 residues: CASSLISSGAYEQYF. DNA for the CDR3: TGTGCCAGCAGCTTAATCTCTAGCGGGGCCTACGAGCAGTACTTC.

This clone was seen once. The rearrangement uses TRBV5-5 and TRBJ1-1; D gene ambiguous. Trimming pared 2 bases from V and 1 base from J, leaving 6 bases between. Germline assignment: CDR1 SGHKS and CDR2 YYEKEE (reference sequence). The CDR3 sequence is 13 residues long. CDR3 sequence: CASSFPGNTEAFF. As DNA, the CDR3 is TGTGCCAGCAGCTTCCCCGGGAACACTGAAGCTTTCTTT.

The chain links TRBV4-1 to TRBJ2-1, with 14 bases aligning to TRBD2. The germline gives CDR1 MGHRA, CDR2 YSYEKL. This CDR3 comprises 17 residues. The J segment lost 9 bases and the V segment lost 4 bases, leaving 11 bases of the junction unmatched. The CDR3 loop is CASSRDPTSGGASEQFF. CDR3 DNA sequence: TGCGCCAGCAGCCGGGACCCGACTAGCGGGGGGGCTAGTGAGCAGTTCTTC.

The chain couples TRBV5-4 to TRBJ2-5; 7 nucleotides match TRBD1. Germline CDR1 and CDR2: SGHNT and YYREEE (reference sequence). The CDR3 runs 13 residues. Germline trimming cut 2 bases from V and 4 bases from J; bases unmatched to any gene: 2. In nucleotides, the CDR3 is TGTGCCAGCAGCTTCAGGGGGTTAGAGACCCAGTACTTC. Protein sequence: CASSFRGLETQYF.

The chain combines TRBV7-8 with TRBJ2-3, with D possibly being TRBD1 (6 bases). From germline, CDR1 is SGHVS and CDR2 FQNEAQ. This CDR3 region has 16 residues. Between the trimmed V and J ends, which lost 5 bases and 1 base, there was a span of 16 bases. This CDR3 is CASSKQGFQGTDTQYF. CDR3 nucleotides: TGTGCCAGCAGCAAACAGGGTTTTCAGGGCACAGATACGCAGTATTTT. The full variable domain, its missing parts supplied by reference TRBV7-8 and TRBJ2-3, is GAGVSQSPRYKVAKRGQDVALRCDPISGHVSLFWYQQALGQGPEFLTYFQNEAQLDKSGLPSDRFFAERPEGSVSTLKIQRTQQEDSAVYLCASSKQGFQGTDTQYFGPGTRLTVL.

The chain employs TRBV19 and TRBJ2-5, with 7 bases identical to TRBD1. Per germline, CDR1 LNHDA and CDR2 SQIVND (reference sequence). V dropped 3 bases and J dropped 2; count of bases not matched to a gene: 0. CDR3 length equals 13 residues. This chain's CDR3 is CASSMGQQETQYF. The CDR3 DNA sequence: TGTGCCAGTAGTATGGGACAGCAAGAGACCCAGTACTTC.

In its sample, this clone was seen a few times. V is TRBV7-9 and J is TRBJ2-1; D might be TRBD1 (5 bases). CDR1 SEHNR and CDR2 FQNEAQ come from the germline V gene (reference sequence). This CDR3 region has 16 residues. V was trimmed by 1 base and J by 5 bases, leaving 15 bases between them. CDR3 sequence (DNA): TGTGCCAGCAGCTTAGGTTCCCGAGACAGACACAATGAGCAGTTCTTC. Its protein is CASSLGSRDRHNEQFF.

The chain recombines TRBV6-5 with TRBJ1-4; a weak D match, TRBD1 (5 bases). This CDR3 region has 15 residues. CDR1 and CDR2 (germline): MNHEY, SVGAGI. V lost 6 bases to trimming and J lost 3 bases, with 14 bases between them. The chain's CDR3 is CASRRGGQPNEKLFF. Here the CDR3 DNA reads TGTGCCAGCAGAAGGGGAGGGCAACCTAATGAAAAACTGTTTTTT.